The next 5 T cell receptor beta chains were all read from a single sample in a study of early T cells in non-severe SARS-CoV-2 infection. TCRdb analysed the 5' RACE reads with MiXCR anew, one entry per CDR3 protein. The top ten clones hold roughly 4.5% of a sample with roughly 27,000 distinct CDR3 sequences, about 4% of them seen once. Sequenced input: whole blood. These receptors were obtained from an adult who was a healthcare worker with PCR-confirmed SARS-CoV-2 infection or an uninfected control (not recorded which).

The genes are TRBV24-1 and TRBJ2-1; TRBD2 matches at 10 bases. This CDR3 spans 15 amino acids. CDR1 is KGHDR, CDR2 SFDVKD, per germline. The V gene end was trimmed by 3 bases and the J gene end by 7 bases; junction bases not matched to a gene: 5. The CDR3 protein is CATSDPLAGENEQFF. The DNA of the CDR3 is TGTGCCACCAGTGATCCCCTAGCGGGAGAGAATGAGCAGTTCTTC.

This clonotype has only a few counts. The V gene is TRBV6-6, the J gene TRBJ2-1, with TRBD2 matching 12 bases. The CDR3 is 20 residues long. Germline assignment: CDR1 MNHNY and CDR2 SVGAGI (reference sequence). V lost 0 bases, J lost 2 bases, and 11 bases stayed unmatched. CDR3 loop: CASSYSTGQLAGGPYNEQFF. The CDR3 nucleotides are TGTGCCAGCAGTTACTCGACAGGGCAACTAGCGGGAGGCCCCTACAATGAGCAGTTCTTC.

At least ten counts were recorded for this clonotype. This chain uses TRBV11-2 with TRBJ2-1; D gene unclear. Trimming left V 4 bases short and J 0 bases short, with 10 bases between. Germline V CDR1 and CDR2: SGHAT, FQNNGV. The CDR3 totals 15 residues. The CDR3 reads CASSSTRSSYNEQFF. The CDR3 region has the DNA TGTGCCAGCAGCTCGACTCGGAGCTCCTACAATGAGCAGTTCTTC.

This clonotype was picked up one time. The chain combines TRBV7-2 with TRBJ2-3; D is uncertain. Germline V gives CDR1 SGHTA, CDR2 FQGNSA. Trimming stripped 3 bases from V and 4 bases from J, with 11 bases between. The CDR3 is 14 amino acids. In nucleotides, the CDR3 is TGTGCCAGCAGCTTCGTGGTACTATCAGATACGCAGTATTTT. Translation gives CASSFVVLSDTQYF.

This clonotype is labeled medium-sized. The J gene is TRBJ2-3, the V gene TRBV28; D possibly corresponds to TRBD2 (6 bases). The V gene lost 3 bases and the J gene lost 6 bases, with 16 bases spanning the gap. Looked up from germline, CDR1 is MDHEN and CDR2 is SYDVKM. This CDR3 comprises 15 residues. Written as DNA, the CDR3 is TGTGCCAGCAGTTTCGGGGGTACCCCAAGGGATACGCAGTATTTT. Its translation: CASSFGGTPRDTQYF.